This TCR beta chain was sequenced in a study of beta chain features in type 1 diabetes. Broader study findings: The similarity of naive, central memory and Treg TCRB repertoires appeared greater among patients than among healthy donors. TCRB CDR3s were moderately but significantly shorter in Type 1 diabetes patients in all four CD4+ subsets. The question left open here concerned HLA type influencing TCRB rearrangement.

Expressed TCRB transcripts were sequenced, since all the RNA that had been isolated was reverse transcribed. Libraries were prepared by immunoSEQ multiplex PCR; TCRdb keeps only in-frame clonotypes and omits some of them. The table shows fewer than 350,000 clones, with roughly 8% occurring only once. The table lists this clone with a few counts. The antigen remains undetermined. The CDR3 runs to 13 residues. Germline CDR1 and CDR2: SGHRS and YFSETQ. Trimming cost V 4 bases and J 4 bases, with 11 bases left between them. This sequence joins TRBV5-1 and TRBJ2-5; no clear D gene. This clonotype was sampled from a woman between 18 and 29 years old in good health. What was sequenced was central memory CD4+ T cells from blood. The CDR3 protein is CASSVVPGETQYF. CDR3 nucleotide sequence: TGCGCCAGCAGCGTCGTCCCAGGAGAGACCCAGTACTTC.